Listed here is a single T cell receptor (beta chain). No antigen is known for it. The sample comes from a study of cytomegalovirus exposure and HLA in healthy donors. Study-wide context: Caucasian-associated ancestry cluster membership applied to about 83% of several hundred genotyped donors.

CDR3 length equals 15 residues. The V gene's germline CDR1 is GTSNPN and CDR2 SVGIG (reference sequence). V was pared by 2 bases and J by 0 bases, with 11 bases between. Use of 60 Vbeta and 13 Jbeta primers characterized the PCR. The data were produced by immunoSEQ multiplex PCR, yet TCRdb's version contains in-frame clones alone and is incomplete. The sample lists more than 110,000 clones, around 78% occurring once. Overall study findings and caveats: Among the CMV-associated chains, a few were confirmed in vitro as specific for CMV antigens. Accurate HLA-A and HLA-B prediction from TCR beta sequences was reported for most subjects. 150 or so TCR beta chains were listed as cytomegalovirus-associated.

The origin of this receptor is a male donor in good health and CMV-seronegative. V usage is TRBV30 and J usage is TRBJ1-3; a possible D gene is TRBD1 (5 bases). The sample was PBMCs. CDR3 DNA sequence: TGTGCCTGGAGTCCAGGGCAGAACTCTGGAAACACCATATATTTT. Translated: CAWSPGQNSGNTIYF.